This TCR beta chain was recovered during a study of cytomegalovirus exposure and HLA in healthy donors. Study outcomes and limitations: Altogether, 160 or so TCR beta chains were recorded as cytomegalovirus-associated. Approximately 17,000 TCR beta sequences were associated with HLA alleles at 0.05 false discovery rate in a later analysis.

Primers for the PCR totalled 60 Vbeta and 13 Jbeta. Libraries were prepared by immunoSEQ multiplex PCR; TCRdb keeps only in-frame clonotypes and omits some of them. Among about 82,000 clones listed, around 77% were seen once. In the case of this clone: Its antigen is as yet unknown.

The CDR3 sequence is 15 residues long. Between the trimmed V and J ends, which lost 2 bases and 0 bases, there was a span of 13 bases. Germline assignment: CDR1 GTSNPN and CDR2 SVGIG (reference sequence). The receptor was derived from a man aged 45-60 years in good health and CMV-seronegative. V and J are TRBV30 and TRBJ1-1; D might be TRBD1 (6 bases). Sequencing was performed on PBMCs. In DNA, the CDR3 is TGTGCCTGGAGTTTGAAAGACAGGATGAACACTGAAGCTTTCTTT. Its translation is CAWSLKDRMNTEAFF.